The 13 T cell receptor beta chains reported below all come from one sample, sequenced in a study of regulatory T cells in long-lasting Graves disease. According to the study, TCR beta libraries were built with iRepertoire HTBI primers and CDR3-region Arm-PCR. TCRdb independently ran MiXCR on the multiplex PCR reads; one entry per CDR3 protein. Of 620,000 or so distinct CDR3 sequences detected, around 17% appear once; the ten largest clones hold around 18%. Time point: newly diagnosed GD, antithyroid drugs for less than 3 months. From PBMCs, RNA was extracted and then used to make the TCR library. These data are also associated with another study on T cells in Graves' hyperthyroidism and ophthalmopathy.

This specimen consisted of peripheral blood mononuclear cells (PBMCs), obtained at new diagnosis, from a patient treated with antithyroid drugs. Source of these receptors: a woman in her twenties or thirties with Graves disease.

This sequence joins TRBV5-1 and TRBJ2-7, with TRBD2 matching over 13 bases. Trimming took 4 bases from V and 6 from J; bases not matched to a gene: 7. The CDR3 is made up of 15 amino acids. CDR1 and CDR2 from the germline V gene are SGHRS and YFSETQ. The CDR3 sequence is CASSEGLAGVGEQYF. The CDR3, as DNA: TGCGCCAGCAGCGAAGGACTAGCGGGAGTAGGCGAGCAGTACTTC.

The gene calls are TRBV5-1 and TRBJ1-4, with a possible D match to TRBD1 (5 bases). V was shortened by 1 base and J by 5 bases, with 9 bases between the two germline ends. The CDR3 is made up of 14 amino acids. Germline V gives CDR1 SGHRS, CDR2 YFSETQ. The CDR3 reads CASSLFAGNEKLFF. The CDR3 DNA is TGCGCCAGCAGCTTGTTTGCAGGGAATGAAAAACTGTTTTTT.

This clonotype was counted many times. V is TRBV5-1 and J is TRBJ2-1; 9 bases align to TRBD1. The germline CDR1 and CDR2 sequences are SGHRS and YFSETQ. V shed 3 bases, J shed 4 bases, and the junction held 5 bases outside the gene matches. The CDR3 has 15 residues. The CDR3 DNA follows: TGCGCCAGCAGCTGGGGACAGGGTCGGTACAATGAGCAGTTCTTC. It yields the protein CASSWGQGRYNEQFF.

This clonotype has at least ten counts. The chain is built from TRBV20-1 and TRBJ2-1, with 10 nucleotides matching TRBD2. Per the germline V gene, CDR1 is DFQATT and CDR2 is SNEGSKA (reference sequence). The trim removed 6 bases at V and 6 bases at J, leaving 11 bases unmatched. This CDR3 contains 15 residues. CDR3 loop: CSAQGLAGESNEQFF. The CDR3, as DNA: TGCAGTGCCCAGGGGCTAGCGGGAGAGTCCAATGAGCAGTTCTTC.

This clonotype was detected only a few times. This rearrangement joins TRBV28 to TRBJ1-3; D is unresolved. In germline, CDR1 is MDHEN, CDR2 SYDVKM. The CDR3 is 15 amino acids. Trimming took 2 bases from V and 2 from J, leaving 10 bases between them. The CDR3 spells CASSLPAPAGNTIYF. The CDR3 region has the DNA TGTGCCAGCAGTTTACCCGCCCCGGCTGGAAACACCATATATTTT.

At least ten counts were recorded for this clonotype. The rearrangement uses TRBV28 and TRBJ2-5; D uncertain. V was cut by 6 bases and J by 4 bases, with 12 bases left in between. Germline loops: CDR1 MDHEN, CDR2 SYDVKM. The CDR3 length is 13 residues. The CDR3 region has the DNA TGTGCCAGCAGCCTACCCAATGGAGAGACCCAGTACTTC. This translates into CASSLPNGETQYF.

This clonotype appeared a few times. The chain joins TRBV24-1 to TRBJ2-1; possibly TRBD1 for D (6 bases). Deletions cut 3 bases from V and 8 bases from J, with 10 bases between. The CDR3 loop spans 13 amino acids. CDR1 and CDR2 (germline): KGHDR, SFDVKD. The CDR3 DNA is TGTGCCACCAGTGATGTACAGGGCTATGAGCAGTTCTTC. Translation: CATSDVQGYEQFF.

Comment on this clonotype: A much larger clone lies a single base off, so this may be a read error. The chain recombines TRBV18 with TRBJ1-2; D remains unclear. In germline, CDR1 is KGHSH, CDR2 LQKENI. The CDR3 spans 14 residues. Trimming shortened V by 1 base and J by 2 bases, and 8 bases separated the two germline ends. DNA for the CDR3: TGTGCCAGCTCACCACGGGAGACGAACTATGGCTACACCTTC. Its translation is CASSPRETNYGYTF.

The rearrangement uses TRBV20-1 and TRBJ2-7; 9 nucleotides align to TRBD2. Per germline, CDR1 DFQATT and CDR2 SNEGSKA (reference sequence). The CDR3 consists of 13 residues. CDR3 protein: CRAWRGGDIEQYF. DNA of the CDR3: TGCAGGGCCTGGCGGGGGGGCGATATAGAGCAGTACTTC.

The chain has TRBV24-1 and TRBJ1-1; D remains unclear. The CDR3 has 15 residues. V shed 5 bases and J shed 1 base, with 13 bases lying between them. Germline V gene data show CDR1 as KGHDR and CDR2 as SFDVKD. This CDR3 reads CATSGSGTGNTEAFF. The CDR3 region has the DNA TGTGCCACCAGTGGAAGCGGAACGGGGAACACTGAAGCTTTCTTT.

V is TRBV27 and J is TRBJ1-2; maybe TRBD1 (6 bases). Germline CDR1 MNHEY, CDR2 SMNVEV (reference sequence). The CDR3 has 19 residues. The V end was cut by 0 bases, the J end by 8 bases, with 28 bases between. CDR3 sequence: CASSLSRPGSGARQGGYTF. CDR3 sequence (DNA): TGTGCCAGCAGTTTATCCCGCCCGGGGTCAGGGGCTCGCCAGGGAGGCTACACCTTC.

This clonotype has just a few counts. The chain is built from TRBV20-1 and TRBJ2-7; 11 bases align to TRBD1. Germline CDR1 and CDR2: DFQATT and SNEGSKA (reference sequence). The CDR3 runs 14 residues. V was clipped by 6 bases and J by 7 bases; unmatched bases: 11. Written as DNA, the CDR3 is TGCAGTGCGCGTCCGGGACAGGGGGTCGGTGAGCAGTACTTC. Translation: CSARPGQGVGEQYF.

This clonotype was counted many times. This CDR3 reads CASSPPAGGYEQYF. CDR3 bases: TGTGCCAGCAGCCCCCCCGCGGGAGGCTACGAGCAGTACTTC. The chain has TRBV7-9 and TRBJ2-7, with 8 bases lining up with TRBD2. CDR3 size: 14 residues. With V trimmed by 5 bases and J by 3 bases, 6 bases remained unmatched. Germline CDR1 SEHNR, CDR2 FQNEAQ (reference sequence).